This T cell receptor beta chain was identified during a study of cytomegalovirus exposure and HLA in healthy donors. General observations from the study: Cytomegalovirus association was assigned to more than 150 TCR beta chains. Subsequent analysis found a tendency for first-cohort TCR clusters to co-occur within the approximately 130 validation repertoires.

TCRdb's copy holds only in-frame clones and misses some; the assay was immunoSEQ multiplex PCR. Here the sample spans over 150,000 clones, about 88% being singletons. Concerning this clone: What it recognizes is unknown.

CDR3 size: 15 residues. The ends were cut back, 5 bases at V and 1 base at J, with 13 bases in the middle. CDR1 SEHNR and CDR2 FQNEAQ come from the germline V gene (reference sequence). The clonotype comes from a man aged 18-30 years in good health and CMV-seropositive. J is TRBJ2-3 and V is TRBV7-9; possibly TRBD1 for D (6 bases). Sequences were obtained from PBMCs. CDR3 DNA: TGTGCCAGCAGCACACAGGGATTGGGCACAGATACGCAGTATTTT. It specifies CASSTQGLGTDTQYF.